This T cell receptor (beta chain) derives from a study of blood T cell repertoires in COVID-19. Trimming shortened V by 8 bases and J by 0 bases, and 30 bases separated the two germline ends. The CDR3 is made up of 20 amino acids. Germline V gene lookup returns CDR1 MDHEN and CDR2 SYDVKM. In the source study's methods: Researchers report that nucleated cell counts were estimated from reference gene primer amplification. The table came from immunoSEQ multiplex PCR; TCRdb's copy has only in-frame clones and leaves some out. D and trimming were read from the DNA, whereas the V and J calls and clone size are those reported in that table. The table has 45,000 to 50,000 clones, 85% to 90% seen once; the top ten hold 9.2%.

The sequence came from a human donor in a cohort sampled during active COVID-19. The V call is TRBV28, the J call TRBJ2-3; tentative D call: TRBD2 (6 bases). Sequencing used peripheral blood. The CDR3 nucleotides read TGTGCCAGCGGCAACCGGTACCCCAGGAGGGCCAATGGTAGCACAGATACGCAGTATTTT. Translation: CASGNRYPRRANGSTDTQYF. The full variable domain, with the rest looked up from reference TRBV28 and TRBJ2-3, is DVKVTQSSRYLVKRTGEKVFLECVQDMDHENMFWYRQDPGLGLRLIYFSYDVKMKEKGDIPEGYSVSREKKERFSLILESASTNQTSMYLCASGNRYPRRANGSTDTQYFGPGTRLTVL.